This section outlines one TCR beta chain sequence together with its context. Its antigen remains unknown. From germline, CDR1 is SSHAT and CDR2 FNYEAQ (reference sequence). This CDR3 region has 15 residues. The J segment lost 4 bases and the V segment lost 5 bases, leaving 9 bases of the junction unmatched. How the authors handled the data: After removing out-of-frame reads, over 2 million distinct TCRbeta sequences remained. Profiled with immunoSEQ multiplex PCR; TCRdb holds only in-frame clones, not every one. Clone size and the V and J calls come from that table; the DNA yielded D and trimming. The table records approximately 46,000 clones, roughly 73% of them present only once. The record originates from a study of memory CD4+ T cells and cytomegalovirus serostatus. General study results and limits: About 40% of the roughly 160 known CMV-associated TCRbeta sequences appeared in CD4+ memory.

Single viable CD3+CD4+CD8-CD45RO+ cells were sorted as the memory CD4+ T cells. Serostatus was set by detecting CMV pp150, pp28, p38, p52 IgG. CD4+ T cells were isolated by positive magnetic selection. The chain carries TRBV7-7 and TRBJ2-5, with 8 positions matching TRBD1. The sequence derives from an adult in good health and CMV-seronegative. Sequenced sample: memory CD4+ T cells from blood. CDR3 sequence reads: CASSRTGTTGETQYF. The CDR3 coding sequence is TGTGCCAGCAGCAGGACAGGGACAACGGGAGAGACCCAGTACTTC.